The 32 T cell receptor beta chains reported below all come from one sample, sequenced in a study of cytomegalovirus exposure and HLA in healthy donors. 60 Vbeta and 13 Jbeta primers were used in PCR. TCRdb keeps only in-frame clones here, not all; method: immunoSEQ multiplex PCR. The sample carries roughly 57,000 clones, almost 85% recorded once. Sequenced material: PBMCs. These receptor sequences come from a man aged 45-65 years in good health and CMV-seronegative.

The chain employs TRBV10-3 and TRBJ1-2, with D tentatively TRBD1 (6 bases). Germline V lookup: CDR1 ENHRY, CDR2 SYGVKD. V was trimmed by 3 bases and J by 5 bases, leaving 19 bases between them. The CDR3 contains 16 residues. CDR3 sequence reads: CAISDSFSGELYGYTF. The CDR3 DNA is TGTGCCATCAGTGATTCTTTCTCAGGGGAGCTATATGGCTACACCTTC.

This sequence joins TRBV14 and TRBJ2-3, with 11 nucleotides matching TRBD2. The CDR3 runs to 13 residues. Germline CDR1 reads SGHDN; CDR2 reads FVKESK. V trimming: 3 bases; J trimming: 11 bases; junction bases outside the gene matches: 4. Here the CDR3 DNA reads TGTGCCAGCAGCCAGGAGACTAGCGGGGTGCAGTATTTT. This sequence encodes CASSQETSGVQYF. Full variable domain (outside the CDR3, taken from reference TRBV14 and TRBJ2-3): EAGVTQFPSHSVIEKGQTVTLRCDPISGHDNLYWYRRVMGKEIKFLLHFVKESKQDESGMPNNRFLAERTGGTYSTLKVQPAELEDSGVYFCASSQETSGVQYFGPGTRLTVL.

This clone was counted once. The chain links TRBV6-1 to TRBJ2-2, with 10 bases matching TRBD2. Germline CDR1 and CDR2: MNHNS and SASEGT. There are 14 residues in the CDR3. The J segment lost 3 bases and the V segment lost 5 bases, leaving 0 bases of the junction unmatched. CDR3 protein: CASSTSGDTGELFF. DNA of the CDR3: TGTGCCAGCAGTACTAGCGGGGACACCGGGGAGCTGTTTTTT.

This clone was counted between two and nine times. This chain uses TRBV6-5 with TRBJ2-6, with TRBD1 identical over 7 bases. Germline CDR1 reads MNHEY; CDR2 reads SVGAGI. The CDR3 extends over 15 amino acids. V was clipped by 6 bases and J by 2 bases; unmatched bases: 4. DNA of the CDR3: TGTGCCAGCAGGACAGGGCCGGCTGGGGCCAACGTCCTGACTTTC. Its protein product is CASRTGPAGANVLTF.

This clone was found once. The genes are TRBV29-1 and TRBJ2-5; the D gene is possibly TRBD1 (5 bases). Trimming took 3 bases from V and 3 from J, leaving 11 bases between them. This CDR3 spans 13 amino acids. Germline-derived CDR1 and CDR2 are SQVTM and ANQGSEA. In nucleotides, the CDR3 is TGCAGCGTTGAGGAAAGACAGAAAGAGACCCAGTACTTC. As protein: CSVEERQKETQYF.

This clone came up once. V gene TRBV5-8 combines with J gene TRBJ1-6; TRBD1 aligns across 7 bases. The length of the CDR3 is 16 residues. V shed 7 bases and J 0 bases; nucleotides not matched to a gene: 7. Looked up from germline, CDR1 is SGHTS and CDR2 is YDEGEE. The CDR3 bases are TGTGCCAGCGGAATCTCAGGGGGCTCCTATAATTCACCCCTCCACTTT. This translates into CASGISGGSYNSPLHF.

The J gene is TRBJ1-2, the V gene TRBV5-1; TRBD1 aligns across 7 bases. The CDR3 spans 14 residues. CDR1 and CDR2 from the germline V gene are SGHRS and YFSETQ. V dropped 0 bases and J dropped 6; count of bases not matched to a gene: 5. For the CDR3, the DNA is TGCGCCAGCAGCTTGGCTCAGGGGGGAGATGGCTACACCTTC. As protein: CASSLAQGGDGYTF.

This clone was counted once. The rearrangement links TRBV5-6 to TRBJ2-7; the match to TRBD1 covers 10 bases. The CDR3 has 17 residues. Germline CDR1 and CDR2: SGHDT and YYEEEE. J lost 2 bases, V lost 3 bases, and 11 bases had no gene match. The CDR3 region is CASSSPNRDRGTYEQYF. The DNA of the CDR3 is TGTGCCAGCAGCTCCCCGAACCGGGACAGGGGAACCTACGAGCAGTACTTC.

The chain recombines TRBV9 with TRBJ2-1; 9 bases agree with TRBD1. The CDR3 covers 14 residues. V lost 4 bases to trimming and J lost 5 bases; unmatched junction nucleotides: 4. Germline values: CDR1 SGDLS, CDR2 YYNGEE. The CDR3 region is CASSPRTGDNEQFF. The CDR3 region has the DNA TGTGCCAGCAGCCCGCGGACAGGGGACAATGAGCAGTTCTTC.

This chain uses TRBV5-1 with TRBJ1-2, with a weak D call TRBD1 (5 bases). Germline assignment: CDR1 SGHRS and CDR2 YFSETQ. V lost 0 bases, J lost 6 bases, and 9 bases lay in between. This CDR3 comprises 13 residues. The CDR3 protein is CASSLVGRDGYTF. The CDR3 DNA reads TGCGCCAGCAGCTTGGTAGGCAGGGATGGCTACACCTTC.

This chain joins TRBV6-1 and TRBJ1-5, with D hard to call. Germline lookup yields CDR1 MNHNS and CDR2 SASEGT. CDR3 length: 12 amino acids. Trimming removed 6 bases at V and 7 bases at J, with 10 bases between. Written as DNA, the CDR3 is TGTGCCAGCAGCCTACTTAGCCAGCCCCAGCATTTT. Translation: CASSLLSQPQHF.

The CDR3 loop is CASSEAVLRTEQYF. DNA of the CDR3: TGTGCCAGCAGTGAAGCCGTTCTAAGGACAGAGCAGTACTTC. This chain uses TRBV6-1 with TRBJ2-7; TRBD1 is a possible D gene (5 bases). The CDR3 totals 14 residues. In germline, CDR1 is MNHNS, CDR2 SASEGT. V was trimmed by 0 bases and J by 7 bases, leaving 13 bases between them.

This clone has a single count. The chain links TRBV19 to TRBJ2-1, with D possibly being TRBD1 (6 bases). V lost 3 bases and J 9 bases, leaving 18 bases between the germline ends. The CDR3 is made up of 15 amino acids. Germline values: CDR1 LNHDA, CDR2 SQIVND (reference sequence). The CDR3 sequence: CASSMKTTGIGEQFF. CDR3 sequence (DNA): TGTGCCAGTAGTATGAAAACCACAGGGATCGGTGAGCAGTTCTTC.

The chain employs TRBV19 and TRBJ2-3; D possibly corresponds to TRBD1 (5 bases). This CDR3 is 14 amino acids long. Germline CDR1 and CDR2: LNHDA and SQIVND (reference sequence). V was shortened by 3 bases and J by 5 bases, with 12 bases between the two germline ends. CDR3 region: CASSIRRAKDTQYF. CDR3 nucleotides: TGTGCCAGTAGTATCCGCAGGGCGAAAGATACGCAGTATTTT.

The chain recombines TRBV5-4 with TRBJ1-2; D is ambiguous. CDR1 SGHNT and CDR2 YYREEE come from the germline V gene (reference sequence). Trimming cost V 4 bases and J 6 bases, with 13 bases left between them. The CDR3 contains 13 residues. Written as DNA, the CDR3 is TGTGCCAGCAGCCCCATAGGGCGGGATGGCTACACCTTC. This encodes CASSPIGRDGYTF.

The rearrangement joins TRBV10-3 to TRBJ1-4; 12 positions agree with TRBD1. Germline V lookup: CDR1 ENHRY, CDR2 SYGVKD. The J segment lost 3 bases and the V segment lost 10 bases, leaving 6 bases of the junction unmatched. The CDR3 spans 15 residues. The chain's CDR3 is CATGTGGQSNEKLFF. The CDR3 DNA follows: TGTGCCACTGGGACAGGGGGCCAATCTAATGAAAAACTGTTTTTT.

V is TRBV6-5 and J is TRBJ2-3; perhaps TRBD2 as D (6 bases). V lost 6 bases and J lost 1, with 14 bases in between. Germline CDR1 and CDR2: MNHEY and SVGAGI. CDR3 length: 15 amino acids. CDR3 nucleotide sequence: TGTGCCAGCAGGGTCTTTTCGGGGGGCACAGATACGCAGTATTTT. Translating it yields CASRVFSGGTDTQYF.

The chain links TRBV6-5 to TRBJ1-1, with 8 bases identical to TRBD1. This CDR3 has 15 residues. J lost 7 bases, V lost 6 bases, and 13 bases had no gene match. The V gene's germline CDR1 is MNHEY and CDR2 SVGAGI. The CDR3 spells CASRPDRGAPVEAFF. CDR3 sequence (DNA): TGTGCCAGCAGACCCGACAGGGGAGCGCCTGTTGAAGCTTTCTTT.

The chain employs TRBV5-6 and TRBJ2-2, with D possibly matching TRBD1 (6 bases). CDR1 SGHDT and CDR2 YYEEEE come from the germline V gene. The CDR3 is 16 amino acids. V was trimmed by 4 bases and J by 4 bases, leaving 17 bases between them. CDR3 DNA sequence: TGTGCCAGCAGCGCAGGGACAATAAGGAGCACCGGGGAGCTGTTTTTT. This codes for CASSAGTIRSTGELFF.

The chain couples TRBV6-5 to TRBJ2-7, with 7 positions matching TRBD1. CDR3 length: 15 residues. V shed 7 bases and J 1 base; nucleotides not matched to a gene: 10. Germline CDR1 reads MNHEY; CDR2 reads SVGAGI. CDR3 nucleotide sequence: TGTGCCAGCACTAACGACAGGGCTCGGTCCTACGAGCAGTACTTC. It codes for CASTNDRARSYEQYF.

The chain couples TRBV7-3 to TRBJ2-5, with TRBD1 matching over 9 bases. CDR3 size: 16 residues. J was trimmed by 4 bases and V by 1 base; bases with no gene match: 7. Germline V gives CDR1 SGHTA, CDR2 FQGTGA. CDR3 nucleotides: TGTGCCAGCAGCTTAAATCCGGGACAGGGCGGAGAGACCCAGTACTTC. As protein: CASSLNPGQGGETQYF. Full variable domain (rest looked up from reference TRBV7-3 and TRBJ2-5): GAGVSQTPSNKVTEKGKYVELRCDPISGHTALYWYRQSLGQGPEFLIYFQGTGAADDSGLPNDRFFAVRPEGSVSTLKIQRTERGDSAVYLCASSLNPGQGGETQYFGPGTRLLVL.

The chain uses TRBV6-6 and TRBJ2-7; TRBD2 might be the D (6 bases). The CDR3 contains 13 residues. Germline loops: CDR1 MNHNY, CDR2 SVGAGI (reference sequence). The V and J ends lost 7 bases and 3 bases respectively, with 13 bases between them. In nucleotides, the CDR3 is TGTGCCAGCACTACCGGGGGTAGCTACGAGCAGTACTTC. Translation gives CASTTGGSYEQYF.

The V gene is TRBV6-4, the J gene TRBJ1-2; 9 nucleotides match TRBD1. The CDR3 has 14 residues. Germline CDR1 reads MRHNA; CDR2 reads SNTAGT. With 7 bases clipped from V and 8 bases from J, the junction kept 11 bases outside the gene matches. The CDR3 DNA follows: TGTGCCAGCACCAGGGACAGGGAAGAGGACGGCTACACCTTC. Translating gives CASTRDREEDGYTF.

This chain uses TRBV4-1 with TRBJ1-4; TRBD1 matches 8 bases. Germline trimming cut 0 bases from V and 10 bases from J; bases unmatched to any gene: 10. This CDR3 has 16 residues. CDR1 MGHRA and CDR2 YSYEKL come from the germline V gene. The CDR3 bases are TGCGCCAGCAGCCAAGAATTGCGAGACAGGGGTGTAAAACTGTTTTTT. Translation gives CASSQELRDRGVKLFF.

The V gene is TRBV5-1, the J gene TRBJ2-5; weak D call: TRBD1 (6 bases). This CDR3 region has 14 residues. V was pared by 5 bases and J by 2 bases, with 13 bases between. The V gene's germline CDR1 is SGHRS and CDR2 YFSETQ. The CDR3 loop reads CASSLRGSQETQYF. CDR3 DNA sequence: TGCGCCAGCAGTCTGAGGGGGTCACAAGAGACCCAGTACTTC.

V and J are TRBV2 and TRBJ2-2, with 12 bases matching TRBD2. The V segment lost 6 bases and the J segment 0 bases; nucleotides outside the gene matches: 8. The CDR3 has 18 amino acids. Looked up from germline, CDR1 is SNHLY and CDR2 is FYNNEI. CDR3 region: CASSLLAGGNANTGELFF. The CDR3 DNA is TGTGCCAGCAGCCTACTAGCGGGGGGTAACGCGAACACCGGGGAGCTGTTTTTT.

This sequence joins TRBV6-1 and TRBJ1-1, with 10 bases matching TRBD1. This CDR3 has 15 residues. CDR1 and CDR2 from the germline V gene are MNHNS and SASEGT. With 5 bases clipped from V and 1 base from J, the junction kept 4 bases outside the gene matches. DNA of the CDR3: TGTGCCAGCAGTCGACAGGGGGCGCCGAACACTGAAGCTTTCTTT. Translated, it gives CASSRQGAPNTEAFF.

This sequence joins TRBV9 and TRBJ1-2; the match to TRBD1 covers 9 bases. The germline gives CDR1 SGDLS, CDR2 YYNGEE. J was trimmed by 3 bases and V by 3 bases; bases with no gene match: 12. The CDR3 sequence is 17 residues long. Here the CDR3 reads CASSDIRDRVVDYGYTF. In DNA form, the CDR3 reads TGTGCCAGCAGCGACATCCGGGACAGGGTTGTCGACTATGGCTACACCTTC. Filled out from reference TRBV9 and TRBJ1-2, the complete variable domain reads DSGVTQTPKHLITATGQRVTLRCSPRSGDLSVYWYQQSLDQGLQFLIQYYNGEERAKGNILERFSAQQFPDLHSELNLSSLELGDSALYFCASSDIRDRVVDYGYTFGSGTRLTVV.

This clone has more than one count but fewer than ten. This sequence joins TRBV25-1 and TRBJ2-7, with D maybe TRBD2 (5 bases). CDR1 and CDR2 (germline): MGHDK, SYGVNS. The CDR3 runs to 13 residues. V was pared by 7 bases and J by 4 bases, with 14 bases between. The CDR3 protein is CASTQVGGYEQYF. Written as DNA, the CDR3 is TGTGCCAGCACCCAAGTGGGCGGGTACGAGCAGTACTTC.

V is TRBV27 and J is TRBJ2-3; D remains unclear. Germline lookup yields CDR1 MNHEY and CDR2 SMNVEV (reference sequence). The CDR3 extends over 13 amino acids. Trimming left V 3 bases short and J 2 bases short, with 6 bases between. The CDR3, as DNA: TGTGCCAGCAGTTTGTCCTACACAGATACGCAGTATTTT. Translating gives CASSLSYTDTQYF.

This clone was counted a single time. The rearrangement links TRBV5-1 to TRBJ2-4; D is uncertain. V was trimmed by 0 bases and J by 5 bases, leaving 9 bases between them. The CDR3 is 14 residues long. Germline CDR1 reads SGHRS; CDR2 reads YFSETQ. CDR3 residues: CASSLDRNQNIQYF. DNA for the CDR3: TGCGCCAGCAGCTTGGACAGAAACCAAAACATTCAGTACTTC.

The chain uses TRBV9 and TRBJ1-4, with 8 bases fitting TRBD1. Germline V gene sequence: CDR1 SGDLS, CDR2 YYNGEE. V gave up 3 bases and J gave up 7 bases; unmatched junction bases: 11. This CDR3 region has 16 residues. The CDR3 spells CASSATGGGLGEKLFF. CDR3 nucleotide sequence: TGTGCCAGCAGCGCTACAGGGGGGGGATTAGGTGAAAAACTGTTTTTT. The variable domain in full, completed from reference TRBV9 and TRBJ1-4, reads DSGVTQTPKHLITATGQRVTLRCSPRSGDLSVYWYQQSLDQGLQFLIQYYNGEERAKGNILERFSAQQFPDLHSELNLSSLELGDSALYFCASSATGGGLGEKLFFGSGTQLSVL.